These 21 T cell receptor beta chains were sequenced from one sample in a study of T cells in localized non-small cell lung cancer. Measured with immunoSEQ multiplex PCR; TCRdb has only the in-frame clones, and not every one. The sample shows about 78,000 clones, about four fifths of them seen only once. The sequencing used peripheral blood, collected before any cancer treatment. The receptor set was obtained from a man between 40 and 69 years old with stage I lung adenocarcinoma.

This clone showed up just once. The chain is built from TRBV28 and TRBJ1-1; TRBD1 is a possible D gene (6 bases). This CDR3 spans 14 amino acids. V lost 4 bases to trimming and J lost 1 base, with 10 bases between them. CDR1 and CDR2 (germline): MDHEN, SYDVKM. In DNA, the CDR3 is TGTGCCAGCAGTTCCCCCAGGGGGAACACTGAAGCTTTCTTT. Protein sequence: CASSSPRGNTEAFF.

This chain links TRBV7-9 with TRBJ2-1; 11 bases are a match to TRBD2. The CDR3 consists of 16 residues. V was clipped by 5 bases and J by 7 bases; unmatched bases: 10. CDR1 and CDR2 (germline): SEHNR, FQNEAQ (reference sequence). The CDR3 spells CASSPLTSGSPNEQFF. In DNA form, the CDR3 reads TGTGCCAGCAGCCCACTCACTAGCGGGAGCCCTAATGAGCAGTTCTTC.

This sequence joins TRBV10-3 and TRBJ2-1; D not certain. Germline V CDR1 and CDR2: ENHRY, SYGVKD. The length of the CDR3 is 11 residues. V lost 0 bases, J lost 7 bases, and 1 base lay in between. CDR3 loop: CAISESNEQFF. The CDR3 DNA reads as TGTGCCATCAGTGAGTCGAATGAGCAGTTCTTC.

This clone appeared a single time. V and J are TRBV7-2 and TRBJ2-3; D perhaps matches TRBD1 (6 bases). Germline lookup yields CDR1 SGHTA and CDR2 FQGNSA. This CDR3 spans 13 amino acids. Trimming took 2 bases from V and 4 from J, leaving 7 bases between them. CDR3 DNA: TGTGCCAGCAGCTTAAACAGGGCAGATACGCAGTATTTT. It is translated as CASSLNRADTQYF.

This chain joins TRBV28 and TRBJ1-3; weak D call: TRBD1 (5 bases). Germline values: CDR1 MDHEN, CDR2 SYDVKM. This CDR3 spans 14 amino acids. Trimming left V 3 bases short and J 3 bases short, with 9 bases between. The CDR3 sequence is CASSFMGGGNTIYF. Written as DNA, the CDR3 is TGTGCCAGCAGTTTCATGGGGGGTGGAAACACCATATATTTT.

This chain joins TRBV5-1 and TRBJ2-3; 10 bases line up with TRBD1. Germline assignment: CDR1 SGHRS and CDR2 YFSETQ. The CDR3 extends over 15 amino acids. J was trimmed by 6 bases and V by 0 bases; bases with no gene match: 4. The CDR3 DNA reads as TGCGCCAGCAGCTTGGAGACAGGGGGCGCGGATACGCAGTATTTT. Protein: CASSLETGGADTQYF.

This rearrangement joins TRBV19 to TRBJ2-2, with D tentatively TRBD1 or TRBD2 (5 bases each). Looked up from germline, CDR1 is LNHDA and CDR2 is SQIVND (reference sequence). The CDR3 has 16 residues. V lost 6 bases and J 0 bases, leaving 14 bases between the germline ends. The CDR3 coding sequence is TGTGCCAGTAGGGTCCCCGGGACGGCGAACACCGGGGAGCTGTTTTTT. Translating gives CASRVPGTANTGELFF.

The CDR3 loop is CASSTTDGSSYEQYF. The DNA of the CDR3 is TGTGCCAGCAGCACCACTGACGGGAGCTCCTACGAGCAGTACTTC. The rearrangement joins TRBV11-2 to TRBJ2-7; D is perhaps TRBD2 (6 bases). Deletions cut 5 bases from V and 0 bases from J, with 14 bases between. This CDR3 has 15 amino acids. Germline V gives CDR1 SGHAT, CDR2 FQNNGV. The whole variable domain, remainder taken from reference TRBV11-2 and TRBJ2-7, is EAGVAQSPRYKIIEKRQSVAFWCNPISGHATLYWYQQILGQGPKLLIQFQNNGVVDDSQLPKDRFSAERLKGVDSTLKIQPAKLEDSAVYLCASSTTDGSSYEQYFGPGTRLTVT.

The CDR3 here is CASSYNREPNYGYTF. The CDR3 DNA sequence: TGTGCCAGCAGTTACAACAGGGAGCCTAACTATGGCTACACCTTC. The rearrangement uses TRBV6-5 and TRBJ1-2; perhaps TRBD1 as D (6 bases). In germline, CDR1 is MNHEY, CDR2 SVGAGI. The CDR3 covers 15 residues. The V and J ends lost 2 bases and 0 bases respectively, with 10 bases between them.

The chain employs TRBV27 and TRBJ1-5; 7 bases fit TRBD1. Looked up from germline, CDR1 is MNHEY and CDR2 is SMNVEV (reference sequence). V dropped 4 bases and J dropped 1; count of bases not matched to a gene: 4. This CDR3 spans 15 amino acids. The CDR3 is CASSSQGYSNQPQHF. CDR3 nucleotide sequence: TGTGCCAGCAGTTCACAGGGGTACAGCAATCAGCCCCAGCATTTT.

The chain employs TRBV7-8 and TRBJ1-1; D uncertain. V lost 5 bases and J lost 1, with 8 bases in between. Germline CDR1 reads SGHVS; CDR2 reads FQNEAQ. This CDR3 has 13 residues. CDR3 nucleotide sequence: TGTGCCAGCAGCCGCGCATCGAACACTGAAGCTTTCTTT. Encoded protein: CASSRASNTEAFF.

The chain links TRBV2 to TRBJ2-5; 12 bases match TRBD2. J lost 1 base, V lost 5 bases, and 11 bases had no gene match. CDR1 is SNHLY, CDR2 FYNNEI, per germline. This CDR3 has 18 residues. The CDR3 loop reads CASSRSSGGGLAQETQYF. CDR3 bases: TGTGCCAGCAGTCGTTCTAGCGGGGGGGGCCTGGCCCAAGAGACCCAGTACTTC.

This chain joins TRBV6-5 and TRBJ2-3, with unresolved D. CDR1 MNHEY and CDR2 SVGAGI come from the germline V gene. This CDR3 contains 15 residues. Trimming stripped 0 bases from V and 2 bases from J, with 9 bases between. In DNA, the CDR3 is TGTGCCAGCAGTTACTCTGGGCAGCTCACAGATACGCAGTATTTT. Encoded protein: CASSYSGQLTDTQYF.

V gene TRBV7-2 combines with J gene TRBJ2-2; 7 bases agree with TRBD2. CDR1 is SGHTA and CDR2 is FQGNSA in the germline V gene. The length of the CDR3 is 16 residues. V shed 8 bases and J 2 bases; nucleotides not matched to a gene: 11. The CDR3 is CASPKSSGFNTGELFF. The CDR3 DNA reads as TGTGCCAGCCCTAAAAGTAGCGGGTTTAACACCGGGGAGCTGTTTTTT.

This clone was seen once. The gene calls are TRBV5-1 and TRBJ1-6; possible D gene TRBD1, 6 bases. Per the germline V gene, CDR1 is SGHRS and CDR2 is YFSETQ. The CDR3 runs 16 residues. With 3 bases removed from V and 8 bases from J, the gap between germline ends came to 18 bases. The chain's CDR3 is CASSSGGGQGYSPLHF. CDR3 nucleotide sequence: TGCGCCAGCAGCTCTGGCGGTGGGCAGGGGTATTCACCCCTCCACTTT.

This rearrangement joins TRBV5-1 to TRBJ2-3; perhaps TRBD2 as D (5 bases). Germline V gene sequence: CDR1 SGHRS, CDR2 YFSETQ. The CDR3 runs to 15 residues. The V end lost 1 base, the J end lost 2 bases, and 11 bases lay between the germline ends. CDR3: CASSLSSTTTDTQYF. As DNA, the CDR3 is TGCGCCAGCAGCTTGTCTAGCACAACCACAGATACGCAGTATTTT.

V is TRBV4-1 and J is TRBJ1-5; maybe TRBD1 (5 bases). Germline CDR1 MGHRA, CDR2 YSYEKL. V gave up 1 base and J gave up 0 bases, with 19 bases separating them. This CDR3 region has 19 residues. The CDR3 sequence: CASSQGDWRALYSNQPQHF. In nucleotides, the CDR3 is TGCGCCAGCAGCCAAGGGGACTGGAGGGCCTTATATAGCAATCAGCCCCAGCATTTT.

Only a few counts were recorded for this clone. The chain carries TRBV6-1 and TRBJ2-7, with D perhaps TRBD2 (5 bases). Germline V gives CDR1 MNHNS, CDR2 SASEGT. Trimming cost V 8 bases and J 3 bases, with 11 bases left between them. The CDR3 sequence is 12 residues long. For the CDR3, the DNA is TGTGCCAGCGTGGGGAGCTACTACGAGCAGTACTTC. Its translation is CASVGSYYEQYF.

V gene TRBV9 combines with J gene TRBJ2-7; no definite D call. The V end lost 0 bases, the J end lost 5 bases, and 9 bases lay between the germline ends. The CDR3 is 13 amino acids. In germline, CDR1 is SGDLS, CDR2 YYNGEE. The CDR3 protein is CASSVVPGNEQYF. Here the CDR3 DNA reads TGTGCCAGCAGCGTAGTGCCAGGTAACGAGCAGTACTTC.

The chain carries TRBV5-1 and TRBJ2-1, with 7 positions matching TRBD1. The CDR3 covers 14 residues. V trimming: 2 bases; J trimming: 6 bases; junction bases outside the gene matches: 5. Germline loops: CDR1 SGHRS, CDR2 YFSETQ. CDR3 DNA sequence: TGCGCCAGCAGCTTCAGGACAGGTACCAATGAGCAGTTCTTC. Amino acid sequence: CASSFRTGTNEQFF.

This chain links TRBV27 with TRBJ2-3; D is uncertain. CDR1 and CDR2 (germline): MNHEY, SMNVEV (reference sequence). The CDR3 runs to 16 residues. V dropped 5 bases and J dropped 0 bases, with 15 bases sitting between them. The CDR3 DNA follows: TGTGCCAGCAGTCGCCGGGTCCTCCCTAGCACAGATACGCAGTATTTT. Its protein product is CASSRRVLPSTDTQYF.